Below, one TCR beta chain is given with its context. Its antigen is unidentified. The total RNA that was extracted per sample amounted to at least 5 micrograms. The source of the sample is a study of blood T cells in healthy people across ages. Study conclusions and caveats: Older age coincided with a roughly linear decline in TCR beta diversity per million T cells. Underestimates were what the diversity estimates from one million T cells were considered to be.

CDR1 and CDR2 from the germline V gene are DFQATT and SNEGSKA (reference sequence). The CDR3 is 15 amino acids. V lost 5 bases, J lost 1 base, and 15 bases lay in between. PCR was performed a second time for about 6 to 12 cycles using a sample-barcoded 5' primer and a J-beta primer mix. A single record per CDR3 protein comes from TCRdb applying MiXCR to the 5' RACE reads. The data contain about 1.4 million distinct CDR3 sequences, approximately 60% of them seen just once; the ten biggest clones take up about 6.3%. This clonotype originated in a man aged 18 to 29 in good health. The chain couples TRBV20-1 to TRBJ1-5, with D possibly matching TRBD1 (6 bases). What was sequenced was blood. The CDR3 sequence: CSAQGWGRSNQPQHF. In nucleotides, the CDR3 is TGCAGTGCTCAGGGGTGGGGAAGAAGCAATCAGCCCCAGCATTTT.